This T cell receptor beta chain came from a study of CD8 T cells in Susac syndrome. Reverse transcription used roughly 0.45 to 1 ug RNA and random hexamers. The authors amplified TCR beta CDR3 across 54 Vbeta and 13 Jbeta using immunoSEQ multiplex PCR. One entry per CDR3 protein results from TCRdb running MiXCR on the immunoSEQ multiplex PCR reads. This table has some 130,000 distinct CDR3 sequences, roughly 80% appearing once. CD8+ and CD4+ T cells circulating in blood were sequenced for TCR beta. Bulk CD8+ and CD4+ cells came from magnetic negative isolation; CD8+ TEMRA by FACS. The CDR3 loop spans 14 amino acids. The V gene's germline CDR1 is SGDLS and CDR2 YYNGEE. Trimming pared 2 bases from V and 2 bases from J, leaving 8 bases between.

Sequencing used CD8+ T cells from PBMCs. The V call is TRBV9, the J call TRBJ2-1; D not resolved. The receptor's source is a human donor with multiple sclerosis. The CDR3 DNA follows: TGTGCCAGCAGCGTTGACGGAACCTACAATGAGCAGTTCTTC. As protein: CASSVDGTYNEQFF.